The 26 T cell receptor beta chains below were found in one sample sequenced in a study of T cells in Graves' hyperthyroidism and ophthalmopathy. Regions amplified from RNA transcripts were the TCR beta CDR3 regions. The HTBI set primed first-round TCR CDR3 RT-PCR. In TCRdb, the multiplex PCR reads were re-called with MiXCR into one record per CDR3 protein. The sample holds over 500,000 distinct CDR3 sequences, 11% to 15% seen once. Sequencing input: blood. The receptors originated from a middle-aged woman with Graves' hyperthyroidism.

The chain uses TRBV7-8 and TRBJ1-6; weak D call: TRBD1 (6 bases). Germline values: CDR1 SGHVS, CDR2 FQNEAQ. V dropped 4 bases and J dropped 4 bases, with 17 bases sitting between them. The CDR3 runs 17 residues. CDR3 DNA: TGTGCCAGCAGCTATGTGGGAGGGGGGAGTTATAATTCACCCCTCCACTTT. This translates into CASSYVGGGSYNSPLHF.

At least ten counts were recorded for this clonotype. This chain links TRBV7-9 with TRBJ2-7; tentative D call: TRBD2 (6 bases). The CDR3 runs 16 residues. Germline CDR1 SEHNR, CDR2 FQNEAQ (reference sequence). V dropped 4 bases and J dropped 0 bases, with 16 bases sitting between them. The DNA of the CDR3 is TGTGCCAGCAGCTCGGACTACACCCCGAGCTCCTACGAGCAGTACTTC. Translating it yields CASSSDYTPSSYEQYF.

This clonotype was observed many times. CDR3 residues: CASSQVVANPSYEQYF. The CDR3 coding sequence is TGTGCCAGCAGCCAAGTGGTAGCGAACCCCTCCTACGAGCAGTACTTC. The chain combines TRBV3-1 with TRBJ2-7; D perhaps matches TRBD2 (5 bases). The CDR3 runs to 16 residues. Trimming took off 1 base at V and 0 bases at J, with 13 bases between the two ends. CDR1 LGHDT and CDR2 YNNKEL come from the germline V gene (reference sequence).

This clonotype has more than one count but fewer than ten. CDR3 in amino acids: CASSFGDRGNTEAFF. CDR3 DNA sequence: TGTGCCAGCAGTTTCGGAGACAGGGGTAACACTGAAGCTTTCTTT. The chain has TRBV28 and TRBJ1-1; TRBD1 aligns across 8 bases. The CDR3 runs to 15 residues. The germline V gene encodes CDR1 MDHEN and CDR2 SYDVKM. V was pared by 3 bases and J by 2 bases, with 5 bases of the junction left unmatched. Based on the CDR3 plus reference TRBV28 and TRBJ1-1, the full variable domain is DVKVTQSSRYLVKRTGEKVFLECVQDMDHENMFWYRQDPGLGLRLIYFSYDVKMKEKGDIPEGYSVSREKKERFSLILESASTNQTSMYLCASSFGDRGNTEAFFGQGTRLTVV.

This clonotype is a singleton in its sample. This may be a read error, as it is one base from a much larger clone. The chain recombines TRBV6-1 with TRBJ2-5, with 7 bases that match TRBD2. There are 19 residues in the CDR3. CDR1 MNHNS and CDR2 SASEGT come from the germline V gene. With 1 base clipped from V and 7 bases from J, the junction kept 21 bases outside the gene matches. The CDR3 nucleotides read TGTGCCAGCAGTGAAGACGCGGCGGGCCTAAACGGGGGGAAAGGGACCCAGTACTTC. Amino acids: CASSEDAAGLNGGKGTQYF.

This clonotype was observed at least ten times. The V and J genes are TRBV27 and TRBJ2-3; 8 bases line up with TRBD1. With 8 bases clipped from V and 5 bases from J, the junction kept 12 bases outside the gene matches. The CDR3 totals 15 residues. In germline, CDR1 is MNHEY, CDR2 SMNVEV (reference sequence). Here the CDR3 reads CASGGQGARGDTQYF. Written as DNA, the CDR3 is TGTGCCAGCGGGGGGCAGGGGGCGCGAGGAGATACGCAGTATTTT.

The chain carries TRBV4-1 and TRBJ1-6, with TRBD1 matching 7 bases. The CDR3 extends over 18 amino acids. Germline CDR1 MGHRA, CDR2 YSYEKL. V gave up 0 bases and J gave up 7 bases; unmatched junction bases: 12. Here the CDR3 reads CASSQDLAINRGNSPLHF. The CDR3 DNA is TGCGCCAGCAGCCAAGATCTTGCGATAAACAGGGGAAATTCACCCCTCCACTTT.

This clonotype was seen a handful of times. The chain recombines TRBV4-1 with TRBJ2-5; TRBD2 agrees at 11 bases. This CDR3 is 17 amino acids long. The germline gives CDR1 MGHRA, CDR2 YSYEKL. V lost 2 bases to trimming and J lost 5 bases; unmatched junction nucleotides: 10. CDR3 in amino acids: CASSQTPSGRNRETQYF. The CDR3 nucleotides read TGCGCCAGCAGCCAAACTCCTAGCGGGAGGAACCGGGAGACCCAGTACTTC.

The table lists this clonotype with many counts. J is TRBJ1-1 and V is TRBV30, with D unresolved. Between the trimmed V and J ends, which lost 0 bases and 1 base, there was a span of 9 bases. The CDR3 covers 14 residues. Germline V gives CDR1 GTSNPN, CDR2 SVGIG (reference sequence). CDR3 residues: CAWSVGSTNTEAFF. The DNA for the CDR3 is TGTGCCTGGAGTGTAGGGTCGACGAACACTGAAGCTTTCTTT.

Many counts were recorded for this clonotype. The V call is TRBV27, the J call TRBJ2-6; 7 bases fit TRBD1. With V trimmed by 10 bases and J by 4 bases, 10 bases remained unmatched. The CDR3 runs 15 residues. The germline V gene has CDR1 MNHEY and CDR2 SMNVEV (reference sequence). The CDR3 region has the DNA TGTGCCACTGGAGAAGGGGGCTCCGGGGCCAACGTCCTGACTTTC. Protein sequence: CATGEGGSGANVLTF.

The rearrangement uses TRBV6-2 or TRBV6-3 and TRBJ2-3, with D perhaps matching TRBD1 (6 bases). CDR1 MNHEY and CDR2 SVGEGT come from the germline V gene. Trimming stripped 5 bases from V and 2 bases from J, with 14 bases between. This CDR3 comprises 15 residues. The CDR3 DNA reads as TGTGCCAGCAGTCCAGGGGCCGTCTTCACAGATACGCAGTATTTT. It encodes CASSPGAVFTDTQYF.

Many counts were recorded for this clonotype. CDR3 sequence: CASRTGQGVPGELFF. Written as DNA, the CDR3 is TGTGCCAGCCGAACGGGACAGGGTGTACCCGGGGAGCTGTTTTTT. The chain employs TRBV2 and TRBJ2-2; TRBD1 matches 9 bases. After removal of 8 bases from V and 6 bases from J, the junction contained 10 bases not matched to a gene. The germline V gene encodes CDR1 SNHLY and CDR2 FYNNEI. The CDR3 covers 15 residues.

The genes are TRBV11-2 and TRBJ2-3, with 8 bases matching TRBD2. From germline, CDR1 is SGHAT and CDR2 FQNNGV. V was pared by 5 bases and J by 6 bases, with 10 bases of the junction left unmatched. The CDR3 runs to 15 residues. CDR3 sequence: CASSMTGRDTDTQYF. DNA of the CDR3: TGTGCCAGCAGCATGACCGGGAGGGATACCGATACGCAGTATTTT.

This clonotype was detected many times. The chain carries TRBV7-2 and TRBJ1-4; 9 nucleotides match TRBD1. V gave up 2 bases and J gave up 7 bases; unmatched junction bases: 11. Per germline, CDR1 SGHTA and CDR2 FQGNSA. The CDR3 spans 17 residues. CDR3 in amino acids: CASSLIGGTGMSEKLFF. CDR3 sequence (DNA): TGTGCCAGCAGCTTAATAGGGGGGACAGGGATGAGTGAAAAACTGTTTTTT.

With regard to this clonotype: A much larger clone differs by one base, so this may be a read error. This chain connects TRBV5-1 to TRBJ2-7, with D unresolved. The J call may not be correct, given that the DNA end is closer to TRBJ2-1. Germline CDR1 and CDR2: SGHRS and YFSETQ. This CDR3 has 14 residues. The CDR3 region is CASSFEADPYEQFF. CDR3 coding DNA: TGCGCCAGCAGCTTTGAGGCAGACCCCTACGAGCAGTTCTTC.

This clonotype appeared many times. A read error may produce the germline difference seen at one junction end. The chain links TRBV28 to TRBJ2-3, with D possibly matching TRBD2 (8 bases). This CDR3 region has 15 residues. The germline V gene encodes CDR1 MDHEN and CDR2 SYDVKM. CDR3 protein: CASRLSRGDRDTQYF. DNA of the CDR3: TGTGCCAGCAGGTTATCGCGGGGGGACAGAGATACGCAGTATTTT.

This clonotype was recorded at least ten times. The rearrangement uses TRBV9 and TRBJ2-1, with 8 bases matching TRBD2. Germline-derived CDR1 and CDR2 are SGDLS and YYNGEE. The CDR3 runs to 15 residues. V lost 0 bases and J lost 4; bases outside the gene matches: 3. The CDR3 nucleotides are TGTGCCAGCAGCGTAGAGGTAGCGGGGTACAATGAGCAGTTCTTC. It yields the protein CASSVEVAGYNEQFF.

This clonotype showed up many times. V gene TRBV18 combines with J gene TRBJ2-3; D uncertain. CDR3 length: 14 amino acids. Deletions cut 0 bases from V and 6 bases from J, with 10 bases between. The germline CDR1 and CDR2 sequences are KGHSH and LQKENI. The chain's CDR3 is CASSPPSSADTQYF. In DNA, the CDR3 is TGTGCCAGCTCACCACCGTCTAGTGCTGATACGCAGTATTTT.

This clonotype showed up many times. Written as DNA, the CDR3 is TGTGCCAGCAGTGATCATGTGGGACCGGGCTCCTACGAGCAGTACTTC. It yields the protein CASSDHVGPGSYEQYF. The chain carries TRBV2 and TRBJ2-7, with D perhaps being TRBD1 or TRBD2 (5 bases each). This CDR3 contains 16 residues. Per the germline V gene, CDR1 is SNHLY and CDR2 is FYNNEI. V lost 3 bases and J lost 0, with 15 bases in between.

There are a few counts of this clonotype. The CDR3 loop is CASSSGRGAYTGELFF. The DNA for the CDR3 is TGTGCCAGCAGCTCAGGACGGGGGGCTTACACCGGGGAGCTGTTTTTT. The chain uses TRBV13 and TRBJ2-2; maybe TRBD2 (7 bases). V was shortened by 4 bases and J by 3 bases, with 15 bases between the two germline ends. The CDR3 is 16 residues long. Germline loops: CDR1 PRHDT, CDR2 FYEKMQ (reference sequence). Using reference TRBV13 and TRBJ2-2 for the parts outside the CDR3, the full variable domain is AAGVIQSPRHLIKEKRETATLKCYPIPRHDTVYWYQQGPGQDPQFLISFYEKMQSDKGSIPDRFSAQQFSDYHSELNMSSLELGDSALYFCASSSGRGAYTGELFFGEGSRLTVL.

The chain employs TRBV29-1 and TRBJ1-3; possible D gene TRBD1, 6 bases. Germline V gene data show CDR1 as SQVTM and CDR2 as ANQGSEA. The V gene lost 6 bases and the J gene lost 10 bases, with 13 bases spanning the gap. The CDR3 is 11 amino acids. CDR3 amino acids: CSVARGATIYF. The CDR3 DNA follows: TGCAGCGTAGCCCGGGGGGCAACCATATATTTT.

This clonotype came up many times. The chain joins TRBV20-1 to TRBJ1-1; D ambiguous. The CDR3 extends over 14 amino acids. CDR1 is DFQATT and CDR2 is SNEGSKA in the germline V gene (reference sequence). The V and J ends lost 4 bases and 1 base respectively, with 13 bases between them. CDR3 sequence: CSATWALGNTEAFF. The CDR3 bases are TGCAGTGCTACCTGGGCTCTGGGGAACACTGAAGCTTTCTTT.

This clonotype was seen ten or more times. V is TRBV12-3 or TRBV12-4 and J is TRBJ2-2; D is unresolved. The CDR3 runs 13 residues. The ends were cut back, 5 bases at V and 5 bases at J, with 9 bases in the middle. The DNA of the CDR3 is TGTGCCAGCAGTGCGCGAAGAACCGGGGAGCTGTTTTTT. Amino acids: CASSARRTGELFF.

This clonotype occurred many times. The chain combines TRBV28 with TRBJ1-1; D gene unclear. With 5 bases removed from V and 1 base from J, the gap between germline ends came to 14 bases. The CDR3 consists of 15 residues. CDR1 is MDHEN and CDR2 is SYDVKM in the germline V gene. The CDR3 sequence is CASSQIGSGNTEAFF. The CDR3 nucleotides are TGTGCCAGCAGTCAAATCGGGTCAGGGAACACTGAAGCTTTCTTT.

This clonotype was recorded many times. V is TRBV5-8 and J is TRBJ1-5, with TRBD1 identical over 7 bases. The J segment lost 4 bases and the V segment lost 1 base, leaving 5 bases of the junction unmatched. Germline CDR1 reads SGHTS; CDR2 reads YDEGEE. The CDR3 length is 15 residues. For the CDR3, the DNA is TGTGCCAGCAGCTTGTCCAGGGGGTTTAATCAGCCCCAGCATTTT. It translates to CASSLSRGFNQPQHF.

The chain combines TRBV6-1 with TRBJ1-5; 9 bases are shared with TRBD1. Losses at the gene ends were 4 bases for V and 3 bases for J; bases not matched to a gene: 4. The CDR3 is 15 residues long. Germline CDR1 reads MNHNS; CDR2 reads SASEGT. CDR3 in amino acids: CASSARTGDNQPQHF. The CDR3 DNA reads TGTGCCAGCAGTGCTAGGACAGGGGACAATCAGCCCCAGCATTTT.